A selection of T cell receptor beta chains follows, all from one sample in a study of OX40 agonist ivuxolimab in advanced cancers. TCRdb's copy holds only in-frame clones and misses some; the assay was immunoSEQ multiplex PCR. Of about 80,000 clones in the sample, approximately 90% were seen once. Sequences were derived from CD4+ or CD8+ T cells sorted from blood, sampled in a trial of the OX40 agonist ivuxolimab. The receptors were sampled from an adult with an advanced solid tumor such as melanoma, head and neck, liver or kidney cancer. CDR3s include the opening cysteine and the closing phenylalanine or tryptophan. A D gene is named only where the DNA matches it firmly. Only part of the rows carry a size: once, few, many, or a class if the clone is expanded.

size	V	J	D	CDR3	DNA
-	TRBV10-2	TRBJ2-7	-	CASSGEKYEQYF	TGCGCCAGCTCAGGGGAGAAGTACGAGCAGTACTTC
-	TRBV9	TRBJ2-7	TRBD2	CASSGSGGAGEQYF	TGTGCCAGCAGCGGTAGCGGGGGGGCCGGCGAGCAGTACTTC
-	TRBV9	TRBJ2-3	-	CASSVAGSVTDTQYF	TGTGCCAGCAGCGTAGCTGGGAGCGTGACAGATACGCAGTATTTT
-	TRBV11-2	TRBJ1-1	-	CASSLVGMTEAFF	TGTGCCAGCAGCTTAGTCGGGATGACTGAAGCTTTCTTT
-	TRBV7-9	TRBJ2-1	TRBD2	CASSRSAGGSYNEQFF	TGTGCCAGCAGCCGGTCGGCGGGGGGTTCCTACAATGAGCAGTTCTTC
-	TRBV19	TRBJ1-1	-	CASSSQASDTEAFF	TGTGCCAGTAGCTCCCAGGCCTCTGACACTGAAGCTTTCTTT
once	TRBV19	TRBJ2-3	TRBD2	CASSIAGLAVTDTQYF	TGTGCCAGTAGTATAGCGGGACTAGCCGTCACAGATACGCAGTATTTT
-	TRBV7-3	TRBJ2-5	-	CASSWSSGTQETQYF	TGTGCCAGCAGCTGGTCTTCGGGGACCCAAGAGACCCAGTACTTC
-	TRBV7-6	TRBJ2-7	TRBD1	CASSLRDSSYEQYF	TGTGCCAGCAGCTTACGGGACAGCTCCTACGAGCAGTACTTC
-	TRBV9	TRBJ2-3	TRBD2	CASSESGGAHTQYF	TGTGCCAGCAGCGAAAGCGGGGGGGCCCATACGCAGTATTTT
few	TRBV11-2	TRBJ2-1	-	CASSGGSEQFF	TGTGCCAGCAGCGGGGGAAGTGAGCAGTTCTTC
-	TRBV7-7	TRBJ2-2	-	CASSQGLDTGELFF	TGTGCCAGCAGCCAAGGACTGGACACCGGGGAGCTGTTTTTT
-	TRBV7-8	TRBJ2-2	TRBD2	CASSLPTSGGPTGELFF	TGTGCCAGCAGCCTACCGACTAGCGGGGGACCCACCGGGGAGCTGTTTTTT
-	TRBV7-8	TRBJ2-7	-	CASSPGTLYEQYF	TGTGCCAGCAGCCCAGGGACCCTTTACGAGCAGTACTTC
-	TRBV11-2	TRBJ1-1	-	CASSLGGNTEAFF	TGTGCCAGCAGCTTGGGAGGGAACACTGAAGCTTTCTTT
-	TRBV5-1	TRBJ2-7	-	CASSLGRTSYEQYF	TGCGCCAGCAGCTTGGGGCGGACTTCCTACGAGCAGTACTTC
-	TRBV27	TRBJ1-6	-	CASSSRQRNSPLHF	TGTGCCAGCAGCTCCCGTCAAAGGAATTCACCCCTCCACTTT
-	TRBV2	TRBJ2-7	-	CASSPGAEQYF	TGTGCCAGCAGTCCGGGGGCGGAGCAGTACTTC
-	TRBV6-6	TRBJ1-2	-	CASSQGPPLHYGYTF	TGTGCCAGCAGCCAGGGACCCCCTCTCCACTATGGCTACACCTTC
-	TRBV7-9	TRBJ1-1	-	CASSLGQAVNTEAFF	TGTGCCAGCAGCTTAGGACAGGCTGTGAACACTGAAGCTTTCTTT
-	TRBV15	TRBJ2-1	-	CATSRDGWDNEQFF	TGTGCCACCAGCAGAGATGGGTGGGACAATGAGCAGTTCTTC
-	TRBV28	TRBJ1-6	-	CASSVPSRDLHNSPLHF	TGTGCCAGCAGTGTCCCTTCGAGGGACCTTCATAATTCACCCCTCCACTTT
-	TRBV9	TRBJ2-7	-	CASSVGDGYEQYF	TGTGCCAGCAGCGTAGGCGACGGCTACGAGCAGTACTTC
-	TRBV6-6	TRBJ1-4	-	CASSPQGGVNEKLFF	TGTGCCAGCAGTCCTCAGGGAGGAGTTAATGAAAAACTGTTTTTT
-	TRBV19	TRBJ1-4	TRBD1	CASSWGQINEKLFF	TGTGCCAGTAGTTGGGGACAGATAAATGAAAAACTGTTTTTT
-	TRBV4-1	TRBJ1-2	-	CASSQVIWGGSEGYTF	TGCGCCAGCAGCCAAGTAATATGGGGGGGATCGGAAGGCTACACCTTC
-	TRBV25-1	TRBJ2-7	TRBD1	CASSEYLQGAIDEQYF	TGTGCCAGCAGTGAATACTTGCAGGGGGCGATTGACGAGCAGTACTTC
-	TRBV19	TRBJ1-1	-	CASQGSRGTEAFF	TGTGCCAGTCAGGGGTCGCGGGGCACTGAAGCTTTCTTT
-	TRBV15	TRBJ1-5	TRBD1	CATSRAMLGQGDQPQHF	TGTGCCACCAGCAGAGCCATGTTGGGACAGGGGGATCAGCCCCAGCATTTT
-	TRBV6-5	TRBJ1-2	-	CASSYSPTDGYTF	TGTGCCAGCAGTTATTCACCGACGGATGGCTACACCTTC
-	TRBV2	TRBJ2-1	-	CASSGTDLSSYNEQFF	TGTGCCAGCAGTGGGACAGACCTTTCCTCCTACAATGAGCAGTTCTTC
-	TRBV7-9	TRBJ2-7	-	CASSLPSEAALYEQYF	TGTGCCAGCAGCTTACCCTCGGAGGCGGCTCTGTACGAGCAGTACTTC
-	TRBV11-2	TRBJ2-7	TRBD1	CASTPSSRTGYEQYF	TGTGCCAGCACCCCCTCCTCAAGGACAGGCTACGAGCAGTACTTC
-	TRBV11-2	TRBJ2-3	TRBD2	CASSWPSSGGASTDTQYF	TGTGCCAGCAGCTGGCCATCTAGCGGGGGGGCAAGCACAGATACGCAGTATTTT
-	TRBV5-6	TRBJ1-5	-	CASRGWGSNQPQHF	TGTGCCAGCAGGGGTTGGGGTAGCAATCAGCCCCAGCATTTT
few	TRBV4-1	TRBJ2-7	TRBD1	CASSQYPGQGEQYF	TGCGCCAGCAGCCAATATCCCGGACAGGGCGAGCAGTACTTC
-	TRBV7-9	TRBJ2-7	-	CASSGGLSYEQYF	TGTGCCAGCAGCGGGGGCCTAAGTTACGAGCAGTACTTC
-	TRBV30	TRBJ2-2	TRBD1	CAWSVPRGHSGELFF	TGTGCCTGGAGTGTACCTAGGGGGCACAGCGGGGAGCTGTTTTTT
-	TRBV5-4	TRBJ1-4	-	CASTRGPNEKLFF	TGTGCCAGCACCCGAGGGCCTAATGAAAAACTGTTTTTT
-	TRBV7-6	TRBJ2-7	TRBD1	CASSLEPTGLVYEQYF	TGTGCCAGCAGCTTAGAGCCGACAGGGCTTGTCTACGAGCAGTACTTC
-	TRBV29-1	TRBJ2-7	-	CSVEARGGRYF	TGCAGCGTTGAGGCGAGGGGGGGTCGGTACTTC
-	TRBV11-2	TRBJ2-1	TRBD1	CASSFTLTGYEQFF	TGTGCCAGCAGCTTTACACTGACAGGGTATGAGCAGTTCTTC
-	TRBV19	TRBJ1-2	-	CASSIGTDNYGYTF	TGTGCCAGTAGTATCGGCACAGATAACTATGGCTACACCTTC